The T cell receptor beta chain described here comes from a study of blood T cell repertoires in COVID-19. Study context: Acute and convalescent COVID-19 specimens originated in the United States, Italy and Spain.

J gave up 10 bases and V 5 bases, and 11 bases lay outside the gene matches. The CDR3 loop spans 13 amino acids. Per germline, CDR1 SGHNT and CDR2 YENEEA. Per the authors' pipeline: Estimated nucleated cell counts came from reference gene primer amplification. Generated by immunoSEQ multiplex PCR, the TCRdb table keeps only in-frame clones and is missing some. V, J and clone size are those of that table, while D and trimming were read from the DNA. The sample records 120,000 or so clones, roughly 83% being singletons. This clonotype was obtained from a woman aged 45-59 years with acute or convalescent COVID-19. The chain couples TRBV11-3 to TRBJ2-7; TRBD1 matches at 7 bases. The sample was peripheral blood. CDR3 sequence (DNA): TGTGCCAGCAGCACGGCCGGGACAGACCTACAGTACTTC. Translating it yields CASSTAGTDLQYF.